A selection of T cell receptor beta chains follows, all from one sample in a study of cytomegalovirus exposure and HLA in healthy donors. Here immunoSEQ multiplex PCR was the method, and the copy in TCRdb shows in-frame clones only, minus some. The sample records 200,000 to 250,000 clones, 80% to 90% being singletons. The source material was PBMCs. These receptors were obtained from a man in his thirties or forties in good health and CMV-seronegative. CDR3s include the opening cysteine and the closing phenylalanine or tryptophan. Fields, in order: D gene, J gene, clone size, V gene, CDR3 protein, CDR3 DNA. D genes are given only for firm matches. Clone size is shown for a subset of rows, as once, few, many or a class of expanded clone.

D gene: TRBD1; J gene: TRBJ1-1; clone size: .; V gene: TRBV18; CDR3 protein: CASVRTGVMNTEAFF; CDR3 DNA: TGTGCCAGCGTTCGGACAGGGGTTATGAACACTGAAGCTTTCTTT
D gene: .; J gene: TRBJ2-6; clone size: few; V gene: TRBV9; CDR3 protein: CASSNVGIYSGASVLTF; CDR3 DNA: TGTGCCAGCAGCAACGTCGGAATCTACTCTGGGGCCAGCGTCCTGACTTTC
D gene: .; J gene: TRBJ1-6; clone size: .; V gene: TRBV27; CDR3 protein: CASTFAGSYNSPLHF; CDR3 DNA: TGTGCCAGCACCTTTGCGGGCTCCTATAATTCACCCCTCCACTTT
D gene: .; J gene: TRBJ1-6; clone size: once; V gene: TRBV5-4; CDR3 protein: CASSLYAGLSPLHF; CDR3 DNA: TGTGCCAGCAGCTTGTACGCTGGGCTTTCACCCCTCCACTTT
D gene: .; J gene: TRBJ2-5; clone size: .; V gene: TRBV7-2; CDR3 protein: CASSFTKETQYF; CDR3 DNA: TGTGCCAGCAGCTTCACAAAGGAGACCCAGTACTTC
D gene: TRBD1; J gene: TRBJ2-5; clone size: .; V gene: TRBV25-1; CDR3 protein: CASSSGTGRQETQYF; CDR3 DNA: TGTGCCAGCAGTTCCGGGACAGGGAGACAAGAGACCCAGTACTTC
D gene: .; J gene: TRBJ2-6; clone size: .; V gene: TRBV5-1; CDR3 protein: CASSLKTSGASVLTF; CDR3 DNA: TGCGCCAGCAGCTTAAAAACCTCTGGGGCCAGCGTCCTGACTTTC
D gene: .; J gene: TRBJ2-7; clone size: once; V gene: TRBV5-1; CDR3 protein: CASSFFPSTSYEQYF; CDR3 DNA: TGCGCCAGCAGCTTTTTCCCTAGCACATCCTACGAGCAGTACTTC
D gene: .; J gene: TRBJ1-4; clone size: .; V gene: TRBV5-1; CDR3 protein: CASSLSSGAGGGKLFF; CDR3 DNA: TGCGCCAGCAGCTTAAGCAGCGGGGCCGGGGGCGGAAAACTGTTTTTT
D gene: .; J gene: TRBJ2-6; clone size: .; V gene: TRBV7-9; CDR3 protein: CASSARDSTSGANVLTF; CDR3 DNA: TGTGCCAGCAGCGCACGGGACTCCACCTCTGGGGCCAACGTCCTGACTTTC
D gene: .; J gene: TRBJ2-3; clone size: .; V gene: TRBV6-6; CDR3 protein: CASSYLGQYTDTQYF; CDR3 DNA: TGTGCCAGCAGTTACTTAGGACAGTACACAGATACGCAGTATTTT
D gene: .; J gene: TRBJ2-7; clone size: .; V gene: TRBV11-2; CDR3 protein: CASSRLTGTIYEQYF; CDR3 DNA: TGTGCCAGCAGCCGATTAACAGGGACAATCTACGAGCAGTACTTC
D gene: TRBD1; J gene: TRBJ1-2; clone size: .; V gene: TRBV28; CDR3 protein: CAVPTTGGYYGYTF; CDR3 DNA: TGTGCCGTTCCGACGACAGGGGGGTACTATGGCTACACCTTC
D gene: TRBD2; J gene: TRBJ2-3; clone size: medium-sized; V gene: TRBV6-4; CDR3 protein: CASSETSGDLGTQYF; CDR3 DNA: TGTGCCAGCAGTGAAACTAGCGGGGACCTAGGTACGCAGTATTTT
D gene: TRBD1; J gene: TRBJ2-1; clone size: .; V gene: TRBV9; CDR3 protein: CASSLFTGQGALSSYNEQFF; CDR3 DNA: TGTGCCAGCAGCTTATTCACGGGACAGGGGGCTCTTAGCTCCTACAATGAGCAGTTCTTC
D gene: .; J gene: TRBJ2-3; clone size: once; V gene: TRBV27; CDR3 protein: CASSLVREDTQYF; CDR3 DNA: TGTGCCAGCAGTTTAGTTCGGGAGGATACGCAGTATTTT
D gene: .; J gene: TRBJ1-5; clone size: .; V gene: TRBV6-1; CDR3 protein: CASRAGDQPQHF; CDR3 DNA: TGTGCCAGCAGAGCAGGGGATCAGCCCCAGCATTTT
D gene: TRBD2; J gene: TRBJ2-5; clone size: .; V gene: TRBV2; CDR3 protein: CASRPQRDYQETQYF; CDR3 DNA: TGTGCCAGCAGGCCCCAGCGGGACTACCAAGAGACCCAGTACTTC
D gene: TRBD1; J gene: TRBJ1-2; clone size: .; V gene: TRBV28; CDR3 protein: CATQTPGQYYGYTF; CDR3 DNA: TGTGCCACCCAAACTCCGGGACAGTACTATGGCTACACCTTC
D gene: .; J gene: TRBJ2-5; clone size: .; V gene: TRBV29-1; CDR3 protein: CSVDVVETQYF; CDR3 DNA: TGCAGCGTTGACGTAGTGGAGACCCAGTACTTC
D gene: TRBD2; J gene: TRBJ2-3; clone size: .; V gene: TRBV10-1; CDR3 protein: CASSELTSGGAYTQYF; CDR3 DNA: TGCGCCAGCAGTGAGTTGACTAGCGGGGGGGCTTATACGCAGTATTTT
D gene: .; J gene: TRBJ2-7; clone size: .; V gene: TRBV19; CDR3 protein: CASKGSYEQYF; CDR3 DNA: TGTGCCAGCAAAGGGAGCTACGAGCAGTACTTC
D gene: .; J gene: TRBJ1-2; clone size: .; V gene: TRBV29-1; CDR3 protein: CSVDQGYGYTF; CDR3 DNA: TGCAGCGTTGACCAGGGCTATGGCTACACCTTC
D gene: .; J gene: TRBJ2-5; clone size: .; V gene: TRBV15; CDR3 protein: CATSRVGVGETQYF; CDR3 DNA: TGTGCCACCAGCAGAGTAGGAGTGGGAGAGACCCAGTACTTC
D gene: TRBD1; J gene: TRBJ2-5; clone size: once; V gene: TRBV10-3; CDR3 protein: CAIARRDSAVQETQYF; CDR3 DNA: TGTGCCATCGCCCGCCGGGACAGCGCCGTCCAAGAGACCCAGTACTTC
D gene: .; J gene: TRBJ1-1; clone size: .; V gene: TRBV21-1; CDR3 protein: CASSTSPDRDPMNTEAFF; CDR3 DNA: TGTGCCAGCAGCACCTCCCCGGACAGGGACCCCATGAACACTGAAGCTTTCTTT
D gene: .; J gene: TRBJ2-7; clone size: .; V gene: TRBV19; CDR3 protein: CASSPRAGYEQYF; CDR3 DNA: TGTGCCAGTAGTCCCAGAGCAGGTTACGAGCAGTACTTC
D gene: TRBD1; J gene: TRBJ2-5; clone size: .; V gene: TRBV19; CDR3 protein: CASSSQGAGGETQYF; CDR3 DNA: TGTGCCAGTAGCTCACAGGGGGCAGGTGGAGAGACCCAGTACTTC
D gene: TRBD2; J gene: TRBJ2-3; clone size: .; V gene: TRBV6-4; CDR3 protein: CASSDAPGLAGKGRQYF; CDR3 DNA: TGTGCCAGCAGTGACGCGCCGGGACTAGCGGGGAAAGGGAGGCAGTATTTT
D gene: .; J gene: TRBJ2-5; clone size: few; V gene: TRBV5-1; CDR3 protein: CASSFQYQETQYF; CDR3 DNA: TGCGCCAGCAGCTTCCAGTACCAAGAGACCCAGTACTTC
D gene: TRBD2; J gene: TRBJ2-2; clone size: once; V gene: TRBV4-1; CDR3 protein: CASSGWRGSNTGELFF; CDR3 DNA: TGCGCCAGCAGCGGCTGGCGGGGGAGCAACACCGGGGAGCTGTTTTTT
D gene: .; J gene: TRBJ2-3; clone size: .; V gene: TRBV28; CDR3 protein: CAIQPGGNVDTQYF; CDR3 DNA: TGTGCCATCCAACCAGGGGGGAACGTAGATACGCAGTATTTT
D gene: .; J gene: TRBJ1-1; clone size: .; V gene: TRBV19; CDR3 protein: CASSIQGLNTEAFF; CDR3 DNA: TGTGCCAGTAGTATACAGGGGTTGAACACTGAAGCTTTCTTT
D gene: TRBD1; J gene: TRBJ1-3; clone size: .; V gene: TRBV5-1; CDR3 protein: CASSFGQERNTIYF; CDR3 DNA: TGCGCCAGCAGCTTCGGACAGGAAAGAAACACCATATATTTT
D gene: TRBD1; J gene: TRBJ1-5; clone size: few; V gene: TRBV10-3; CDR3 protein: CAIRGGQGDQPQHF; CDR3 DNA: TGTGCCATCAGGGGGGGACAGGGCGATCAGCCCCAGCATTTT
D gene: .; J gene: TRBJ2-7; clone size: .; V gene: TRBV7-9; CDR3 protein: CSSSRAKGGYEQYF; CDR3 DNA: TGTTCCAGCAGCCGCGCGAAAGGGGGCTACGAGCAGTACTTC
D gene: TRBD1; J gene: TRBJ2-2; clone size: .; V gene: TRBV27; CDR3 protein: CASKPGQGTGELFF; CDR3 DNA: TGTGCCAGCAAGCCGGGACAGGGGACCGGGGAGCTGTTTTTT
D gene: .; J gene: TRBJ1-1; clone size: .; V gene: TRBV5-4; CDR3 protein: CASSLSGVNTEAFF; CDR3 DNA: TGTGCCAGCAGCTTGTCGGGGGTGAACACTGAAGCTTTCTTT
D gene: .; J gene: TRBJ1-3; clone size: .; V gene: TRBV28; CDR3 protein: CASSLEAGNTIYF; CDR3 DNA: TGTGCCAGCAGTTTAGAGGCTGGAAACACCATATATTTT
D gene: .; J gene: TRBJ2-3; clone size: .; V gene: TRBV14; CDR3 protein: CASSPLRDTQYF; CDR3 DNA: TGTGCCAGCAGCCCCCTGCGGGATACGCAGTATTTT
D gene: .; J gene: TRBJ1-1; clone size: .; V gene: TRBV19; CDR3 protein: CASSTQGLTEAFF; CDR3 DNA: TGTGCCAGTAGTACACAGGGTTTGACTGAAGCTTTCTTT
D gene: .; J gene: TRBJ2-1; clone size: .; V gene: TRBV7-9; CDR3 protein: CASSLAYEQFF; CDR3 DNA: TGTGCCAGCAGCTTAGCCTATGAGCAGTTCTTC
D gene: .; J gene: TRBJ1-4; clone size: .; V gene: TRBV5-6; CDR3 protein: CASSLAGNYEKLFF; CDR3 DNA: TGTGCCAGCAGCTTGGCCGGGAACTATGAAAAACTGTTTTTT
D gene: TRBD1; J gene: TRBJ2-6; clone size: few; V gene: TRBV13; CDR3 protein: CASSHPLDRALLGANVLTF; CDR3 DNA: TGTGCCAGCAGCCATCCCCTGGACAGGGCTCTTTTGGGGGCCAACGTCCTGACTTTC